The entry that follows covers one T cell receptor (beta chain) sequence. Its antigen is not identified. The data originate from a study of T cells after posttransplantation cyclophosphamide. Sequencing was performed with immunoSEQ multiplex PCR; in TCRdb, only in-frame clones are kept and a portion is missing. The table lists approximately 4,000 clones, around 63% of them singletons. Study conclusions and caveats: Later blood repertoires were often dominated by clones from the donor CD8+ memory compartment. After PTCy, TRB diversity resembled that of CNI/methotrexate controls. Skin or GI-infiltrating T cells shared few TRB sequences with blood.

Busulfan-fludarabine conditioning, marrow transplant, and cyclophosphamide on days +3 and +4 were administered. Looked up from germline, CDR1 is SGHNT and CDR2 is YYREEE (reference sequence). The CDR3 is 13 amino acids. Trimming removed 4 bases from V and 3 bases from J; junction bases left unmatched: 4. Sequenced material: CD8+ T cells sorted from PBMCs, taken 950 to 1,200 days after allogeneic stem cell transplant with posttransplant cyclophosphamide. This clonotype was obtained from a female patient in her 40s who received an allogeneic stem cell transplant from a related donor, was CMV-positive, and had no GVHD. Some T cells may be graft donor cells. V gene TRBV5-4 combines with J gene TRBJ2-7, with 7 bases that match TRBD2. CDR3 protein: CASSVGGFYEQYF. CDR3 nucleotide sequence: TGTGCCAGCAGCGTCGGGGGGTTCTACGAGCAGTACTTC.